The 17 T cell receptor beta chains below all came from one sample that was sequenced in a study of blood T cell repertoires in COVID-19. Clones were read by immunoSEQ multiplex PCR, and TCRdb kept only the in-frame ones, dropping some. The sample shows approximately 350,000 clones, 80% to 90% of them seen only once. The sequenced sample was PBMCs or T cells enriched from blood (not recorded which). The source is a man in his late teens or twenties who had recovered from COVID-19.

The chain joins TRBV7-3 to TRBJ2-1; D is possibly TRBD2 (6 bases). V shed 5 bases and J shed 5 bases, with 16 bases lying between them. The CDR3 spans 15 residues. CDR1 SGHTA and CDR2 FQGTGA come from the germline V gene. The CDR3 DNA follows: TGTGCCAGCAGCGCGTCGGGACTCCCTAACAATGAGCAGTTCTTC. It yields the protein CASSASGLPNNEQFF.

The chain combines TRBV19 with TRBJ2-7, with 9 bases fitting TRBD1. The CDR3 extends over 15 amino acids. Germline CDR1 and CDR2: LNHDA and SQIVND (reference sequence). The junction had 9 bases not matched to a gene; V was cut back by 5 bases and J by 4 bases. The CDR3 DNA reads TGTGCCAGTAGTCTTACCGGGACAGGGCCTTACGAGCAGTACTTC. It specifies CASSLTGTGPYEQYF.

This clone came up a few times. The rearrangement joins TRBV3-1 (or the pseudogene TRBV3-2) to TRBJ1-5; no definite D call. Germline V gene sequence: CDR1 LGHDT, CDR2 YNNKEL (reference sequence). The CDR3 is 13 residues long. V dropped 1 base and J dropped 7 bases, with 8 bases sitting between them. The CDR3 is CASSQGPEQPQHF. The CDR3 coding sequence is TGTGCCAGCAGCCAAGGGCCCGAACAGCCCCAGCATTTT.

CDR3 protein: CASSEEGSMNTEAFF. Here the CDR3 DNA reads TGTGCCAGCAGTGAAGAGGGATCGATGAACACTGAAGCTTTCTTT. The rearrangement links TRBV25-1 to TRBJ1-1; D gene ambiguous. The CDR3 is 15 amino acids. V dropped 2 bases and J dropped 0 bases, with 10 bases sitting between them. The V gene's germline CDR1 is MGHDK and CDR2 SYGVNS.

V and J are TRBV7-2 and TRBJ2-2; 9 bases are shared with TRBD2. The CDR3 runs 18 residues. With V trimmed by 4 bases and J by 4 bases, 13 bases remained unmatched. Germline CDR1 SGHTA, CDR2 FQGNSA. CDR3 DNA sequence: TGTGCCAGCAGCTCCCCCCGGGTTAGCGGGAGTATCACCGGGGAGCTGTTTTTT. Translated, it gives CASSSPRVSGSITGELFF. The entire variable domain, with the rest obtained from reference TRBV7-2 and TRBJ2-2, is as follows: GAGVSQSPSNKVTEKGKDVELRCDPISGHTALYWYRQSLGQGLEFLIYFQGNSAPDKSGLPSDRFSAERTGGSVSTLTIQRTQQEDSAVYLCASSSPRVSGSITGELFFGEGSRLTVL.

The rearrangement links TRBV28 to TRBJ1-2; tentative D call: TRBD1 (6 bases). The CDR3 is 12 amino acids. Deletions cut 6 bases from V and 6 bases from J, with 11 bases between. Germline V CDR1 and CDR2: MDHEN, SYDVKM. CDR3 coding DNA: TGTGCCAGCAGCCAACAGGGAGATGGCTACACCTTC. Translating gives CASSQQGDGYTF.

This clone was detected ten times or more. The J gene is TRBJ2-5, the V gene TRBV4-1; perhaps TRBD1 as D (5 bases). V was cut by 7 bases and J by 2 bases, with 11 bases left in between. The CDR3 totals 13 residues. Germline-derived CDR1 and CDR2 are MGHRA and YSYEKL. The CDR3 DNA reads as TGCGCCAGCAACATAAGGGGTCAAGAGACCCAGTACTTC. It translates to CASNIRGQETQYF.

The V and J genes are TRBV21-1 and TRBJ1-2; TRBD1 is taken as the D call from the table, unchecked against the DNA. TRBV21-1 is described as a pseudogene. The CDR3 covers 13 residues. The CDR3 reads CASSKIPGNGYTF. CDR3 nucleotides: TGTGCCAGCAGCAAAATCCCAGGGAATGGCTACACCTTC.

This sequence joins TRBV7-9 and TRBJ2-2, with D unclear. CDR1 SEHNR and CDR2 FQNEAQ come from the germline V gene (reference sequence). The germline V and J ends were trimmed by 3 bases and 1 base, with 6 bases remaining between them. The CDR3 loop spans 14 amino acids. The CDR3 DNA reads as TGTGCCAGCAGCTTTGCGGAGAACACCGGGGAGCTGTTTTTT. Residues: CASSFAENTGELFF.

This chain joins TRBV2 and TRBJ2-2; 9 nucleotides align to TRBD1. Trimming removed 6 bases from V and 8 bases from J; junction bases left unmatched: 4. The CDR3 has 13 residues. Germline V lookup: CDR1 SNHLY, CDR2 FYNNEI. CDR3 sequence reads: CASRGQGTGELFF. CDR3 sequence (DNA): TGTGCCAGCAGGGGACAGGGTACGGGGGAGCTGTTTTTT.

The chain couples TRBV19 to TRBJ1-6, with TRBD1 identical over 10 bases. Trimming at V came to 2 bases and at J to 7 bases, leaving 5 bases not matched to a gene. Germline-derived CDR1 and CDR2 are LNHDA and SQIVND (reference sequence). The CDR3 sequence is 16 residues long. This CDR3 is CASSIPGTGVNSPLHF. CDR3 DNA sequence: TGTGCCAGTAGTATACCCGGGACAGGGGTCAATTCACCCCTCCACTTT.

The J gene is TRBJ1-5, the V gene TRBV7-9; perhaps TRBD1 as D (5 bases). The CDR3 is 17 amino acids. Germline assignment: CDR1 SEHNR and CDR2 FQNEAQ (reference sequence). V gave up 4 bases and J gave up 0 bases, with 16 bases separating them. This chain's CDR3 is CASSSGLPLDSNQPQHF. In nucleotides, the CDR3 is TGTGCCAGCAGCTCGGGACTCCCCCTCGATAGCAATCAGCCCCAGCATTTT.

The chain is built from TRBV7-2 and TRBJ1-1; D gene ambiguous. The CDR3 consists of 15 residues. CDR1 and CDR2 from the germline V gene are SGHTA and FQGNSA. V shed 4 bases and J shed 0 bases, with 12 bases lying between them. The CDR3 DNA reads as TGTGCCAGCAGCTCACGAAGCTTCATGAACACTGAAGCTTTCTTT. Encoded protein: CASSSRSFMNTEAFF.

The chain uses TRBV18 and TRBJ2-1; the match to TRBD2 covers 10 bases. The ends lost 0 bases at V and 6 bases at J; junction bases unmatched: 2. The CDR3 runs 15 residues. Germline CDR1 and CDR2: KGHSH and LQKENI. CDR3 protein: CASSPPGTSVNEQFF. The CDR3 DNA reads as TGTGCCAGCTCACCACCGGGGACTAGCGTCAATGAGCAGTTCTTC. Looking up the rest from reference TRBV18 and TRBJ2-1 gives the full variable domain: NAGVMQNPRHLVRRRGQEARLRCSPMKGHSHVYWYRQLPEEGLKFMVYLQKENIIDESGMPKERFSAEFPKEGPSILRIQQVVRGDSAAYFCASSPPGTSVNEQFFGPGTRLTVL.

This chain links TRBV18 with TRBJ1-4; tentative D call: TRBD1 (6 bases). The CDR3 sequence is 14 residues long. V lost 3 bases and J lost 8, with 13 bases in between. Looked up from germline, CDR1 is KGHSH and CDR2 is LQKENI. In DNA form, the CDR3 reads TGTGCCAGCTCACCGGGACAATCCCTCGAAAAACTGTTTTTT. It codes for CASSPGQSLEKLFF.

This sequence joins TRBV2 and TRBJ2-7; 7 bases line up with TRBD2. J was trimmed by 3 bases and V by 3 bases; bases with no gene match: 8. This CDR3 comprises 15 residues. Germline V gene lookup returns CDR1 SNHLY and CDR2 FYNNEI. The CDR3 loop reads CASSDVPSGYYEQYF. Here the CDR3 DNA reads TGTGCCAGCAGTGATGTTCCTAGCGGCTACTACGAGCAGTACTTC.

This clone was detected only once. V gene TRBV19 combines with J gene TRBJ1-2; 9 nucleotides agree with TRBD1. Germline V lookup: CDR1 LNHDA, CDR2 SQIVND (reference sequence). The CDR3 contains 17 residues. V shed 0 bases and J 6 bases; nucleotides not matched to a gene: 11. The CDR3 here is CASSIDPPLDRGDGYTF. For the CDR3, the DNA is TGTGCCAGTAGTATAGACCCACCACTCGACAGGGGGGATGGCTACACCTTC.